This T cell receptor beta chain stems from a study of patients and donors after allogeneic stem cell transplantation (dated by TCRdb to the early 2020s). The cysteine opens and the phenylalanine closes a CDR3 of 12 amino acids. Here the CDR3 DNA is all that survives: 36 bases in frame from base 1. CDR1 SGHRS and CDR2 YFSETQ were looked up in the germline V gene. The V end loses 3 bases and the J end loses 2 bases, and a stretch of 6 bases separates them. Details on this clonotype: The specificity of this receptor is unknown. Base quality data are lacking; no much larger clone is found one base away.

Preparation of the library involved RT-PCR. TCRdb records NextSeq 550 as the sequencer. Using fastp trimming at Q25 and MiXCR clonotype assembly, TCRdb reanalyzed the public sequencing data and kept in-frame beta chains. Entries that share a CDR3 protein sequence are merged under the most common genes and DNA. The sample table lists approximately 170,000 distinct CDR3 sequences, roughly 30% of them with a count of one. 2.5% to 3.5% of the sample is held by the ten biggest clonotypes. Input material: blood, either unsorted or a sorted T cell fraction (not recorded which). The chain is made from TRBV5-1 and TRBJ2-7, with the D gene not confidently named. This sequence originates from a human donor who was either an allogeneic HSCT recipient or a stem cell or donor lymphocyte infusion donor (not recorded which). It is not recorded whose cells these are; they may come from a transplant donor. In nucleotides, the sequence is TGCGCCAGCAGCTCCGACGCCTACGAGCAGTACTTC. It codes for CASSSDAYEQYF.